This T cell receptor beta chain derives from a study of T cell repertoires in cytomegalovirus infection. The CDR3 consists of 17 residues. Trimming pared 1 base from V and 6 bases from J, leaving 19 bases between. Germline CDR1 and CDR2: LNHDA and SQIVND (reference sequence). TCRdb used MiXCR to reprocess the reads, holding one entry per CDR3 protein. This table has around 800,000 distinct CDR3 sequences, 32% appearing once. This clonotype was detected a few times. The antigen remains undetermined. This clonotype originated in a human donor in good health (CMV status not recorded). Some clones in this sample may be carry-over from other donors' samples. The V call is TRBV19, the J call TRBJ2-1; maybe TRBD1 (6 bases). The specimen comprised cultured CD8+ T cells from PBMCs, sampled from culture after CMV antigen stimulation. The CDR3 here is CASSIGPGRGRGNEQFF. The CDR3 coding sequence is TGTGCCAGTAGTATAGGGCCCGGCAGGGGAAGGGGCAATGAGCAGTTCTTC.